This T cell receptor beta chain emerged from a study of early T cells in non-severe SARS-CoV-2 infection. As for the study in general: Sequencing of bulk RNA from unsorted whole blood was done, without chain pairing. General study results and limits: The VDJdb matching leaned toward anti-spike CD8 responses and overlooked private and CD4 specificities.

Unique molecular identifiers (one per individual cDNA molecule) were attached. TCRdb called the 5' RACE reads again in MiXCR, with one record for every CDR3 protein. The data contain tens of thousands of distinct CDR3 sequences, about a tenth of them singletons. Germline assignment: CDR1 SGHDT and CDR2 YYEEEE. This CDR3 has 14 residues. Unmatched junction bases numbered 5, after V lost 6 bases and J lost 2 bases. To note about this clonotype: Its antigen is unidentified.

Sequencing input: whole blood. The origin of this receptor is an adult who was a healthcare worker with PCR-confirmed SARS-CoV-2 infection or an uninfected control (not recorded which). The chain couples TRBV5-6 to TRBJ2-3, with 8 bases lining up with TRBD2. Written as DNA, the CDR3 is TGTGCCAGCATCGATAGCGGGATCACAGATACGCAGTATTTT. This gives the protein CASIDSGITDTQYF.